The 6 T cell receptor beta chains in this list originate from one sample, sequenced in a study of vaccination and CD4 T cells after COVID-19. Time point described: late sampling 161 to 241 days after vaccination in a few convalescent patients. Indicated treatment: approximately 9-day PBMC culture with coronavirus spike peptide pools or control peptides (ViraFEST assay). No antigens are known for them. Cultured CD4+ T-cell DNA underwent Oncomine TCR Beta short-read sequencing. TCRdb fed the PCR reads into MiXCR, producing one record per CDR3 protein. This sample has approximately 18,000 distinct CDR3 sequences; around 52% occur once, and the top ten carry under 20%. Sample: CD4+ T cells from blood, cultured in vitro, taken about 7 months after SARS-CoV-2 vaccination. The receptors shown here come from a human donor who had recovered from COVID-19.

This clonotype came up a few times. The chain couples TRBV15 to TRBJ2-2; 8 bases are shared with TRBD1. This CDR3 region has 15 residues. In germline, CDR1 is LNHNV, CDR2 YYDKDF (reference sequence). The V segment lost 5 bases and the J segment 6 bases; nucleotides outside the gene matches: 8. CDR3 protein: CATSYLQGAAGELFF. DNA of the CDR3: TGTGCCACCAGCTATCTGCAGGGGGCGGCCGGGGAGCTGTTTTTT.

V is TRBV15 and J is TRBJ2-7; 11 bases are a match to TRBD2. Trimming cost V 5 bases and J 0 bases; bases outside gene matches: 3. CDR1 and CDR2 (germline): LNHNV, YYDKDF (reference sequence). The CDR3 totals 15 residues. CDR3 in amino acids: CATSASGRSSYEQYF. CDR3 DNA sequence: TGTGCCACCAGCGCTAGCGGGAGGAGCTCCTACGAGCAGTACTTC.

This chain links TRBV5-1 with TRBJ2-7; maybe TRBD2 (6 bases). The CDR3 is made up of 17 amino acids. The V gene lost 1 base and the J gene lost 1 base, with 18 bases spanning the gap. Germline CDR1 SGHRS, CDR2 YFSETQ. This CDR3 is CASSLTLGRSASYEQYF. The CDR3 DNA follows: TGCGCCAGCAGCTTGACACTAGGGAGGTCGGCGTCCTACGAGCAGTACTTC.

The rearrangement uses TRBV11-3 and TRBJ2-7, with TRBD1 identical over 11 bases. The V gene's germline CDR1 is SGHNT and CDR2 YENEEA. V gave up 3 bases and J gave up 1 base; unmatched junction bases: 5. CDR3 length: 16 residues. The CDR3 nucleotides are TGTGCCAGCAGCTTGGACGGGACAGGGGGGTCCTACGAGCAGTACTTC. Translating gives CASSLDGTGGSYEQYF.

The rearrangement links TRBV6-4 to TRBJ2-1; TRBD2 matches 10 bases. Per the germline V gene, CDR1 is MRHNA and CDR2 is SNTAGT. Trimming took 3 bases from V and 6 from J; bases not matched to a gene: 5. The CDR3 contains 15 residues. This chain's CDR3 is CASSEELAGGNEQFF. The CDR3 DNA reads as TGTGCCAGCAGTGAGGAGTTAGCGGGGGGCAATGAGCAGTTCTTC.

The chain combines TRBV7-2 with TRBJ2-1, with 10 bases fitting TRBD2. The germline gives CDR1 SGHTA, CDR2 FQGNSA. V trimming: 5 bases; J trimming: 6 bases; junction bases outside the gene matches: 16. CDR3 length equals 18 residues. The CDR3 is CASSPRAPLAGAGNEQFF. The CDR3 DNA follows: TGTGCCAGCAGCCCACGGGCCCCCCTAGCGGGAGCTGGCAATGAGCAGTTCTTC.